This is a list of T cell receptor beta chains from one sample in a study of cytomegalovirus exposure and HLA in healthy donors. Clones were sequenced by immunoSEQ multiplex PCR, and TCRdb holds only the in-frame ones, with some missing. The table shows about 200,000 clones, with about nine tenths occurring only once. Sample: PBMCs. The receptor source for this set is a man aged 25 to 45 in good health and CMV-seronegative. CDR3s include the opening cysteine and the closing phenylalanine or tryptophan. The D gene is left open where the match is weak. Size values are once, few and many counts, or a class for expanded clones, and some rows have none.

clone_size,v_call,d_call,j_call,cdr3_aa,cdr3_nt
few,TRBV19,TRBD2,TRBJ2-2,CASLWSGGPTGELFF,TGTGCCAGCCTTTGGAGCGGGGGGCCCACCGGGGAGCTGTTTTTT
.,TRBV28,.,TRBJ2-7,CASSLSGRPPYEQYF,TGTGCCAGCAGTTTATCGGGTCGGCCCCCCTACGAGCAGTACTTC
.,TRBV6-6,.,TRBJ2-2,CAIFSARGLGGELFF,TGTGCCATTTTCAGTGCGCGGGGTTTGGGCGGGGAGCTGTTTTTT
.,TRBV7-6,.,TRBJ2-2,CASSLTEGQTFTGELFF,TGTGCCAGCAGCTTAACAGAAGGACAGACATTCACCGGGGAGCTGTTTTTT
.,TRBV4-1,.,TRBJ1-1,CASSPGQAEAFF,TGCGCCAGCAGCCCAGGTCAGGCTGAAGCTTTCTTT
few,TRBV30,.,TRBJ2-7,CAWSVGGRGEQYF,TGTGCCTGGAGTGTAGGGGGACGGGGCGAGCAGTACTTC
.,TRBV28,.,TRBJ1-1,CASSPLANTEAFF,TGTGCCAGCTCGCCTTTGGCGAACACTGAAGCTTTCTTT
once,TRBV19,.,TRBJ1-4,CASSLPTARTEKLFF,TGTGCCAGTAGTCTCCCGACAGCGAGGACTGAAAAACTGTTTTTT
.,TRBV6-4,TRBD2,TRBJ2-3,CASSSSGGADTQYF,TGTGCCAGCAGTTCTAGCGGGGGGGCAGATACGCAGTATTTT
.,TRBV5-1,.,TRBJ2-3,CASSLGGNTDTQYF,TGCGCCAGCAGCTTGGGCGGGAACACAGATACGCAGTATTTT
.,TRBV5-1,.,TRBJ2-3,CASSALGGGMPDTQYF,TGCGCCAGCAGCGCCCTGGGGGGGGGCATGCCAGATACGCAGTATTTT
once,TRBV6-6,TRBD1,TRBJ1-5,CASREGQGYSNQPQHF,TGTGCCAGCAGAGAGGGACAGGGCTATAGCAATCAGCCCCAGCATTTT
.,TRBV10-3,TRBD2,TRBJ2-1,CAISELAGGNEQFF,TGTGCCATCAGTGAACTAGCGGGAGGCAATGAGCAGTTCTTC
.,TRBV14,.,TRBJ2-5,CASSQLKTSGGRETQYF,TGTGCCAGCAGCCAACTAAAGACTTCAGGAGGGCGGGAGACCCAGTACTTC
.,TRBV28,.,TRBJ2-7,CASSSGKWGESYEQYF,TGTGCCAGCAGTTCCGGAAAATGGGGAGAGTCCTACGAGCAGTACTTC
.,TRBV29-1,TRBD1,TRBJ1-2,CSVGAGGGYTF,TGCAGCGTTGGGGCAGGGGGGGGCTACACCTTC
.,TRBV19,TRBD1,TRBJ2-5,CASSTPGQGNQETQYF,TGTGCCAGTAGTACCCCGGGACAGGGGAACCAAGAGACCCAGTACTTC
.,TRBV2,.,TRBJ1-1,CASRPTVTNTEAFF,TGTGCCAGCCGACCCACAGTAACGAACACTGAAGCTTTCTTT
.,TRBV7-9,.,TRBJ1-1,CASSLEPQTEAFF,TGTGCCAGCAGCTTAGAGCCCCAAACTGAAGCTTTCTTT
.,TRBV28,.,TRBJ1-5,CASSLSGRVDNQPQHF,TGTGCCAGCAGTTTATCTGGCAGGGTGGACAATCAGCCCCAGCATTTT
once,TRBV2,.,TRBJ2-1,CASSALAGTHEQFF,TGTGCCAGCAGTGCCCTGGCGGGGACCCATGAGCAGTTCTTC
.,TRBV19,.,TRBJ1-3,CASSQQGNSGNTIYF,TGTGCCAGTAGCCAACAGGGAAACTCTGGAAACACCATATATTTT
.,TRBV6-5,TRBD1,TRBJ2-2,CASSGTGGRAGELFF,TGTGCCAGCAGTGGGACAGGGGGCCGCGCCGGGGAGCTGTTTTTT
.,TRBV27,TRBD2,TRBJ2-3,CASSLEAGLAGTDTQYF,TGTGCCAGCAGTTTAGAGGCGGGACTAGCGGGAACAGATACGCAGTATTTT